These T cell receptor beta chains were read from a single sample in a study of control samples from healthy donors and cancer patients. The data were produced by immunoSEQ multiplex PCR, yet TCRdb's version contains in-frame clones alone and is incomplete. The sample yields fewer than 40,000 clones, roughly 92% seen once. Sequenced material: PBMCs. Receptors originate from a middle-aged man with colorectal cancer. The CDR3 runs from the conserved cysteine through the conserved F or W. D genes are given only for firm matches. Only part of the rows carry a size: once, few, many, or a class if the clone is expanded.

J gene | clone size | V gene | CDR3 length | D gene | CDR3 DNA | CDR3 protein
TRBJ1-1 | NA | TRBV3-1/TRBV3-2 | 12 | NA | TGTGCCAGCAGCCAAGCCGGGACCGGGACGATCTTT | CASSQAGTGTIF
TRBJ1-6 | NA | TRBV6-5 | 13 | NA | TGTGCCAGCAGCCCCTCTAATAATTCACCCCTCCACTTT | CASSPSNNSPLHF
TRBJ2-5 | NA | TRBV19 | 13 | NA | TGTGCCAGTAGTATAGGCCTCACAGAGACCCAGTACTTC | CASSIGLTETQYF
TRBJ2-4 | NA | TRBV5-5 | 16 | TRBD1 | TGTGCCAGCAGCTCTGGAGAAAGGACAGGGGGAAACATTCAGTACTTC | CASSSGERTGGNIQYF
TRBJ2-3 | NA | TRBV11-1 | 15 | NA | TGTGCCAGCAGCCGGCTCGATCGAGGGACAGATACGCAGTATTTT | CASSRLDRGTDTQYF
TRBJ2-2 | NA | TRBV5-4 | 16 | NA | TGTGCCAGCAGCCCAGTCTCGAGGGGAAAGGCCGGGGAGCTGTTTTTT | CASSPVSRGKAGELFF
TRBJ2-6 | NA | TRBV5-5 | 15 | NA | TGTGCCAGCAGCTTGGGAGATGCCGGGGCCAACGTCCTGACTTTC | CASSLGDAGANVLTF
TRBJ1-3 | NA | TRBV4-3 | 18 | TRBD1 | TGCGCCAGCAGCCTTACTTGGACAGGGGGCTTGAGTGGAAACACCATATATTTT | CASSLTWTGGLSGNTIYF
TRBJ1-2 | NA | TRBV5-4 | 14 | NA | TGTGCCAGCAGCTTGGGAGCCCTCCCGGGAGGCTACACCTTC | CASSLGALPGGYTF
TRBJ2-7 | NA | TRBV21-1 | 14 | NA | TGTGCCAGCCTAATAAGCGGGGACTCCTACGAGCAGTACTTC | CASLISGDSYEQYF
TRBJ1-2 | NA | TRBV9 | 14 | NA | TGTGCCAGCAACCCTGGTACGAGGGACTATGGCTACACCTTC | CASNPGTRDYGYTF
TRBJ2-1 | once | TRBV6-5 | 15 | NA | TGTGCCAGCAGTACCTCCCCCCAGGGTATCAATGAGCAGTTCTTC | CASSTSPQGINEQFF
TRBJ1-1 | NA | TRBV4-3 | 15 | NA | TGCGCCAGCAGCCAAGATTTTCCAACGAACACTGAAGCTTTCTTT | CASSQDFPTNTEAFF
TRBJ2-7 | once | TRBV11-3 | 12 | NA | TGTGCCAGCAGCTCGATCGTCTACGAGCAGTACTTC | CASSSIVYEQYF
TRBJ1-2 | NA | TRBV10-1 | 16 | NA | TGCGCCAGCAGGAAGGGGGGGGGATCCTGCAACTATGGCTACACCTTC | CASRKGGGSCNYGYTF
TRBJ1-1 | NA | TRBV9 | 16 | TRBD1 | TGTGCCAGCAGCGTAGGGGACAGTGGATCGAACACTGAAGCTTTCTTT | CASSVGDSGSNTEAFF
TRBJ1-2 | NA | TRBV20-1 | 11 | NA | TGCAGTGCTAGGACAGAATATGGCTACACCTTC | CSARTEYGYTF
TRBJ1-2 | NA | TRBV13 | 12 | NA | TGTGCCAGCAGCATCGGGACGGGTGGCTACACCTTC | CASSIGTGGYTF
TRBJ1-6 | NA | TRBV30 | 17 | NA | TGTGCCTGGAGCCGAGACAGGTCGAGCTCCTATAATTCACCCCTCCACTTT | CAWSRDRSSSYNSPLHF
TRBJ2-5 | NA | TRBV19 | 14 | NA | TGTGCCAGTAGTATAAAGTCTGGGTTGCAGACCCAGTACTTC | CASSIKSGLQTQYF
TRBJ1-4 | NA | TRBV15 | 13 | NA | TGTGCCACCAGCAGTCCCCGGCGGGGCAAACTGTTTTTT | CATSSPRRGKLFF
TRBJ1-1 | once | TRBV30 | 11 | NA | TGTGCCTGGAATCTGGACACTGAAGCTTTCTTT | CAWNLDTEAFF
TRBJ2-5 | NA | TRBV9 | 15 | NA | TGTGCCAGCAGCGTAGAGGGGACCCAAAGGGAGACCCAGTACTTC | CASSVEGTQRETQYF
TRBJ2-2 | NA | TRBV18 | 15 | NA | TGTGCCAGCTCCTCCCGCGTCGGGACCACCGGGGAGCTGTTTTTT | CASSSRVGTTGELFF
TRBJ2-7 | NA | TRBV6-2/TRBV6-3 | 12 | NA | TGTGCCAGCAGTCTTATCGGGTACGAGCAGTACTTC | CASSLIGYEQYF
TRBJ1-4 | once | TRBV5-1 | 16 | TRBD1 | TGCGCCAGCAGCTTGTTAGGACAGGGCGAGGGTGAAAAACTGTTTTTT | CASSLLGQGEGEKLFF
TRBJ2-7 | NA | TRBV4-2 | 14 | TRBD2 | TGTGCCAGCAGCCACCCCGGGCGGGGGGGCGAGCAGTACTTC | CASSHPGRGGEQYF
TRBJ1-1 | NA | TRBV7-8 | 11 | NA | TGTGCCAGCAGCTTGAACACTGAAGCTTTCTTT | CASSLNTEAFF
TRBJ1-6 | NA | TRBV4-2 | 16 | NA | TGTGCCAGCAGCCAAGACGCGAGCTCCTATAATTCACCCCTCCACTTT | CASSQDASSYNSPLHF
TRBJ2-2 | NA | TRBV11-2 | 16 | NA | TGTGCCAGCAGCACCCTTGTAGGGTCGAACACCGGGGAGCTGTTTTTT | CASSTLVGSNTGELFF
TRBJ2-2 | NA | TRBV13 | 18 | NA | TGTGCCAGCAGCCTGGGACCCCGTGGAGAAGCGAACACCGGGGAGCTGTTTTTT | CASSLGPRGEANTGELFF
TRBJ2-6 | NA | TRBV11-3 | 19 | NA | TGTGCCAGCAGCTTAGATTCCGCGGGACACCGCTCTGGGGCCAACGTCCTGACTTTC | CASSLDSAGHRSGANVLTF
TRBJ2-1 | NA | TRBV27 | 15 | TRBD1 | TGTGCCAGCAGTCTGACAGGGGGAAGTTTCAATGAGCAGTTCTTC | CASSLTGGSFNEQFF
TRBJ2-1 | NA | TRBV11-3 | 12 | TRBD2 | TGTGCCAGCAAGTCAGCGGGGGAGGAGCAGTTCTTC | CASKSAGEEQFF
TRBJ2-4 | NA | TRBV10-2 | 13 | NA | TGCGCCAGCAGTGAGGAGAAAATCAACATTCAGTACTTC | CASSEEKINIQYF
TRBJ2-3 | NA | TRBV29-1 | 11 | NA | TGCAGCGTTGACGTTACAGATACGCAGTATTTT | CSVDVTDTQYF
TRBJ1-6 | NA | TRBV5-6 | 15 | NA | TGTGCCAGCAGCGCCGATACAGGAAATAATTCACCCCTCCACTTT | CASSADTGNNSPLHF
TRBJ1-1 | NA | TRBV14 | 15 | NA | TGTGCCAGCAGCCAAGACCCCTCGTGGGACACTGAAGCTTTCTTT | CASSQDPSWDTEAFF
TRBJ1-1 | NA | TRBV6-2/TRBV6-3 | 13 | NA | TGTGCCAGCAGTTACTCCCAGGGGTTGAGAACTTTCTTT | CASSYSQGLRTFF